These 10 T cell receptor beta chains originate from one sample sequenced in a study of OX40 agonist ivuxolimab in advanced cancers. Assay used: immunoSEQ multiplex PCR; TCRdb lists only in-frame clones, some missing. The table has 82,000 or so clones, more than 70% seen once. The starting material was CD4+ or CD8+ T cells sorted from blood, obtained in a trial of the OX40 agonist ivuxolimab. The origin of the receptors is an adult with an advanced solid tumor such as melanoma, head and neck, liver or kidney cancer.

This chain joins TRBV2 and TRBJ2-1; 12 bases agree with TRBD2. From germline, CDR1 is SNHLY and CDR2 FYNNEI. V lost 7 bases, J lost 7 bases, and 2 bases stayed unmatched. This CDR3 is built from 13 residues. Here the CDR3 DNA reads TGTGCCAGCACTAGCGGGGGGGTGAATGAGCAGTTCTTC. The encoded protein is CASTSGGVNEQFF.

The chain joins TRBV11-2 to TRBJ2-7; 7 bases match TRBD1. With V trimmed by 5 bases and J by 1 base, 14 bases remained unmatched. Germline V lookup: CDR1 SGHAT, CDR2 FQNNGV. The CDR3 is 17 residues long. In DNA, the CDR3 is TGTGCCAGCAGCCCTTTGAGGGGGCCGGTAAGATCCTACGAGCAGTACTTC. As protein: CASSPLRGPVRSYEQYF. Looking up the rest from reference TRBV11-2 and TRBJ2-7 gives the full variable domain: EAGVAQSPRYKIIEKRQSVAFWCNPISGHATLYWYQQILGQGPKLLIQFQNNGVVDDSQLPKDRFSAERLKGVDSTLKIQPAKLEDSAVYLCASSPLRGPVRSYEQYFGPGTRLTVT.

V usage is TRBV5-4 and J usage is TRBJ2-2; 13 bases map to TRBD2. This CDR3 contains 17 residues. With V trimmed by 4 bases and J by 2 bases, 5 bases remained unmatched. Germline CDR1 and CDR2: SGHNT and YYREEE (reference sequence). The CDR3 reads CASSPGLAGSNTGELFF. CDR3 sequence (DNA): TGTGCCAGCAGCCCGGGACTAGCGGGGTCAAACACCGGGGAGCTGTTTTTT.

The J gene is TRBJ1-3, the V gene TRBV28; 11 bases are shared with TRBD1. CDR3 length: 14 amino acids. V was pared by 10 bases and J by 4 bases, with 6 bases of the junction left unmatched. Germline lookup yields CDR1 MDHEN and CDR2 SYDVKM. The chain's CDR3 is CATLGQGGGNTIYF. CDR3 DNA sequence: TGTGCCACCCTGGGACAGGGGGGCGGAAACACCATATATTTT.

The genes are TRBV19 and TRBJ1-6; 9 nucleotides align to TRBD1. The CDR3 consists of 16 residues. The ends lost 4 bases at V and 7 bases at J; junction bases unmatched: 8. Looked up from germline, CDR1 is LNHDA and CDR2 is SQIVND (reference sequence). Here the CDR3 reads CASSKYRGQGNSPLHF. CDR3 DNA: TGTGCCAGTAGTAAATACAGGGGGCAAGGAAATTCACCCCTCCACTTT.

On this clone: One end of the junction does not line up with germline, which may come from a read error. V and J are TRBV7-3 and TRBJ1-1; weak D call: TRBD1 (6 bases). This CDR3 spans 13 amino acids. CDR1 and CDR2 from the germline V gene are SGHTA and FQGTGA. The CDR3 loop is CASSRERAGEVFF. For the CDR3, the DNA is TGTGCCAGCAGCCGGGAGCGGGCAGGGGAAGTTTTCTTT.

J is TRBJ2-7 and V is TRBV6-1, with a tentative D call TRBD1 (6 bases). The CDR3 sequence is 13 residues long. Germline V lookup: CDR1 MNHNS, CDR2 SASEGT. With 7 bases removed from V and 4 bases from J, the gap between germline ends came to 14 bases. The CDR3 is CASIMTGQYEQYF. CDR3 sequence (DNA): TGTGCCAGCATCATGACAGGACAATACGAGCAGTACTTC.

The rearrangement uses TRBV27 and TRBJ1-6; no reliable D call. The CDR3 runs 16 residues. Germline lookup yields CDR1 MNHEY and CDR2 SMNVEV (reference sequence). V lost 2 bases and J lost 0, with 8 bases in between. CDR3 bases: TGTGCCAGCAGTTTAGACGGGAGCTCCTATAATTCACCCCTCCACTTT. Its protein product is CASSLDGSSYNSPLHF.

CDR3 in DNA: TGTGCCAGCAGTCCCTCGTGGGGAGGTGATTACGAGCAGTACTTC. Residues: CASSPSWGGDYEQYF. V is TRBV28 and J is TRBJ2-7; a possible D gene is TRBD2 (6 bases). This CDR3 is 15 amino acids long. Looked up from germline, CDR1 is MDHEN and CDR2 is SYDVKM. The V gene lost 5 bases and the J gene lost 4 bases, with 18 bases spanning the gap.

The chain couples TRBV7-9 to TRBJ2-3; D possibly uses TRBD1 or TRBD2 (5 bases each). The V end lost 5 bases, the J end lost 2 bases, and 11 bases lay between the germline ends. The CDR3 runs to 14 residues. Germline lookup yields CDR1 SEHNR and CDR2 FQNEAQ (reference sequence). CDR3 in DNA: TGTGCCAGCAGCCCGTCCGGGACCACAGATACGCAGTATTTT. Its translation: CASSPSGTTDTQYF.